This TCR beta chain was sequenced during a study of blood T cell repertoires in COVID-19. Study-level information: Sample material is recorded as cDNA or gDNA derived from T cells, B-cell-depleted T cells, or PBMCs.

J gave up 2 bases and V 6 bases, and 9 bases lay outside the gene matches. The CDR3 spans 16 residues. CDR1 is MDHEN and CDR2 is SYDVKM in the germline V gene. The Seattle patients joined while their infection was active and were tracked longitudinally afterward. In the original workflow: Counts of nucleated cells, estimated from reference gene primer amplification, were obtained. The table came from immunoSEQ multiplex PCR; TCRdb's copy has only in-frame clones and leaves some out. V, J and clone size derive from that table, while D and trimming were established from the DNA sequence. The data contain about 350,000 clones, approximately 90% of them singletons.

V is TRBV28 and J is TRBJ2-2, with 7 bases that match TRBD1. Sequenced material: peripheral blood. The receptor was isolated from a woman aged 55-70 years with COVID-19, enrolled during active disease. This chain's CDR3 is CASRTRDRRNTGELFF. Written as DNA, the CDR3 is TGTGCCAGCAGAACCCGGGACAGACGAAACACCGGGGAGCTGTTTTTT.